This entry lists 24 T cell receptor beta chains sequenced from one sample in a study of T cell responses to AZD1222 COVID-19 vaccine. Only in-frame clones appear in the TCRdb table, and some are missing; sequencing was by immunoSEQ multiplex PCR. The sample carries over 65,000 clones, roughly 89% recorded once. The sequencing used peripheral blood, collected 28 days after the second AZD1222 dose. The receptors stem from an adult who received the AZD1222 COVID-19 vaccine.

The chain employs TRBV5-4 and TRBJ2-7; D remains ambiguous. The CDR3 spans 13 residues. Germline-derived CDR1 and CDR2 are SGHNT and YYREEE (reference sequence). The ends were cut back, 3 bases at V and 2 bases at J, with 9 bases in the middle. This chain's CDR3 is CASSSDPTYEQYF. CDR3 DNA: TGTGCCAGCAGCTCCGACCCAACCTACGAGCAGTACTTC.

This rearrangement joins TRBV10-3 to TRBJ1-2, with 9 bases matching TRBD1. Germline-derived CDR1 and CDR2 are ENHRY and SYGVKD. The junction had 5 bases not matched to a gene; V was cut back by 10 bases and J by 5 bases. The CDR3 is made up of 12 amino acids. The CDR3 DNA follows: TGTGCCACCCGACAGGGGGATTATGGCTACACCTTC. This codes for CATRQGDYGYTF.

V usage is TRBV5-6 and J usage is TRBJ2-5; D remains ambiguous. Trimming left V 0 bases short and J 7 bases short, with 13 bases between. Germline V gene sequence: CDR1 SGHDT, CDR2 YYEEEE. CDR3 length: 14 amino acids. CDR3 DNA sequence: TGTGCCAGCAGCTTGGCCAATCAGGTTGGGACCCAGTACTTC. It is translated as CASSLANQVGTQYF. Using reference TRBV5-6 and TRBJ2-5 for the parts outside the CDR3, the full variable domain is DAGVTQSPTHLIKTRGQQVTLRCSPKSGHDTVSWYQQALGQGPQFIFQYYEEEERQRGNFPDRFSGHQFPNYSSELNVNALLLGDSALYLCASSLANQVGTQYFGPGTRLLVL.

In DNA, the CDR3 is TGTGCCAGCAGCCCCTGGACAGAGCGCCAAGAGACCCAGTACTTC. Translation: CASSPWTERQETQYF. The rearrangement joins TRBV9 to TRBJ2-5; D may be TRBD1 (6 bases). The CDR3 totals 15 residues. Germline lookup yields CDR1 SGDLS and CDR2 YYNGEE. Trimming pared 4 bases from V and 1 base from J, leaving 14 bases between.

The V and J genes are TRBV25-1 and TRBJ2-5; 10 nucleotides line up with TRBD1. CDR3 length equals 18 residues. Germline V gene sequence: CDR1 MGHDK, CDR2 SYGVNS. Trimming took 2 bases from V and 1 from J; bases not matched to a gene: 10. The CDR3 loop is CASSEIVRDRGGQETQYF. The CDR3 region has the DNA TGTGCCAGCAGTGAAATCGTCCGGGACAGGGGAGGCCAAGAGACCCAGTACTTC.

The chain's CDR3 is CASSGDPGGTDTQYF. The CDR3 DNA sequence: TGTGCCAGCAGCGGAGACCCTGGGGGGACAGATACGCAGTATTTT. The chain recombines TRBV5-4 with TRBJ2-3; tentatively, D is TRBD2 (6 bases). From germline, CDR1 is SGHNT and CDR2 YYREEE (reference sequence). V was clipped by 4 bases and J by 3 bases, with 15 bases between them. This CDR3 is built from 15 residues.

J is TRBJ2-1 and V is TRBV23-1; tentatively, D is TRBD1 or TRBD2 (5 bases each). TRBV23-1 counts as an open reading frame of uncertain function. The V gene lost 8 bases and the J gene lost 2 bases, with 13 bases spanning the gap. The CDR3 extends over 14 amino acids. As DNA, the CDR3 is TGCGCCAGCGGTGGGGGTTCGCCCTACAATGAGCAGTTCTTC. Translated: CASGGGSPYNEQFF.

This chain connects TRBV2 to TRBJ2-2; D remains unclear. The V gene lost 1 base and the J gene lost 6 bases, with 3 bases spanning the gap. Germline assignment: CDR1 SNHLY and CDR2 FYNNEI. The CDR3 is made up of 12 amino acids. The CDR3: CASSEEAGELFF. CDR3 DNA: TGTGCCAGCAGTGAAGAGGCCGGGGAGCTGTTTTTT.

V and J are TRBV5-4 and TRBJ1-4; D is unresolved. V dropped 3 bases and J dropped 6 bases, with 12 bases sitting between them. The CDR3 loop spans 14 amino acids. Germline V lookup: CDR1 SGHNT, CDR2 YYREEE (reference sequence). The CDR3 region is CASSSTIMDEKLFF. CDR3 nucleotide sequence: TGTGCCAGCAGCTCGACAATTATGGATGAAAAACTGTTTTTT.

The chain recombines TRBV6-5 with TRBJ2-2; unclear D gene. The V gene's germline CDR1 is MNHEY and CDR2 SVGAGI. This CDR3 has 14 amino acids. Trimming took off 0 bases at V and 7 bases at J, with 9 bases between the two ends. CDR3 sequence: CASSYSTGNGELFF. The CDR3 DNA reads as TGTGCCAGCAGTTACTCGACTGGCAACGGGGAGCTGTTTTTT.

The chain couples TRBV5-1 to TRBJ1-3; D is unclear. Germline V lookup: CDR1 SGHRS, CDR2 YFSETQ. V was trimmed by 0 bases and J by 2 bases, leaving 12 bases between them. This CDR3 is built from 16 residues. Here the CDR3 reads CASSLAPGGAGNTIYF. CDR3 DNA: TGCGCCAGCAGCTTGGCCCCGGGAGGTGCTGGAAACACCATATATTTT.

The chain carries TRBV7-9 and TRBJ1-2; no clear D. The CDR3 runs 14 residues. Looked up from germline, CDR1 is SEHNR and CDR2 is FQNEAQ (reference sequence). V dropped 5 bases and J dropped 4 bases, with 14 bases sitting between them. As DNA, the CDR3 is TGTGCCAGCAGCCCCCCAGGACTGCTCTATGGCTACACCTTC. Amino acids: CASSPPGLLYGYTF.

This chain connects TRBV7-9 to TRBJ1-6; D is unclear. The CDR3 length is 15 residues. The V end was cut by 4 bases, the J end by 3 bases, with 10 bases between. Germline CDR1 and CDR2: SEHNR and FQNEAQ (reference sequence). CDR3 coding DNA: TGTGCCAGCAGCTCAGCCGGGGACTATAATTCACCCCTCCACTTT. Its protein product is CASSSAGDYNSPLHF.

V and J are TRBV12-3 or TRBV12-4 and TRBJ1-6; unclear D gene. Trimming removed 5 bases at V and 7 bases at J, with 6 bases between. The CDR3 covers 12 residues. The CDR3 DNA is TGTGCCAGCAGTCTTAACAATTCACCCCTCCACTTT. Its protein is CASSLNNSPLHF.

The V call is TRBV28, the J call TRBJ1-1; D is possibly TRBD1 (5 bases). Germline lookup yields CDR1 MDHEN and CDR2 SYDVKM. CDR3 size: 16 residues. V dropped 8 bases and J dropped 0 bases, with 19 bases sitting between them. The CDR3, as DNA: TGTGCCAGCGGTCCGGGACGGATAACCATGAACACTGAAGCTTTCTTT. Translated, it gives CASGPGRITMNTEAFF.

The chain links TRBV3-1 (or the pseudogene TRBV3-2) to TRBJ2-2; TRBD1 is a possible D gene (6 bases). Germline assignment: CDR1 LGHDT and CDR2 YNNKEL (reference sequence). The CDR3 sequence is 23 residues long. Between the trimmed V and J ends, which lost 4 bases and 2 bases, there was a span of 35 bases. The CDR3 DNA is TGTGCCAGCAGCCCGTTGGAGTTAAGACCTAAAAACTCCGGGACACCTAACACCGGGGAGCTGTTTTTT. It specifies CASSPLELRPKNSGTPNTGELFF.

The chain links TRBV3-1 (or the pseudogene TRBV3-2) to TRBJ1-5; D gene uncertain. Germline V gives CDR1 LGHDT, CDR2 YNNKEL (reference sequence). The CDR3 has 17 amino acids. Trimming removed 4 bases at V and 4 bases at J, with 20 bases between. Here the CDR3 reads CASSPYEVGRRNQPQHF. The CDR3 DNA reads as TGTGCCAGCAGCCCATATGAAGTAGGGCGCAGAAATCAGCCCCAGCATTTT.

In DNA, the CDR3 is TGTGCCAGCAGTGAGACAGGGGCCCCCGTAGGTCAAGAGACCCAGTACTTC. It codes for CASSETGAPVGQETQYF. This sequence joins TRBV6-1 and TRBJ2-5; TRBD1 matches 8 bases. There are 17 residues in the CDR3. CDR1 is MNHNS, CDR2 SASEGT, per germline. J was trimmed by 2 bases and V by 3 bases; bases with no gene match: 11.

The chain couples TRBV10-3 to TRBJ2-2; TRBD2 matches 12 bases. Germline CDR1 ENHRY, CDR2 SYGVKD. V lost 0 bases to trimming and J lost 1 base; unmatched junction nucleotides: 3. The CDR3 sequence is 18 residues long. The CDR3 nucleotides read TGTGCCATCAGTGAGTCAACTAGCGGGGGGTGGAACACCGGGGAGCTGTTTTTT. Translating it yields CAISESTSGGWNTGELFF.

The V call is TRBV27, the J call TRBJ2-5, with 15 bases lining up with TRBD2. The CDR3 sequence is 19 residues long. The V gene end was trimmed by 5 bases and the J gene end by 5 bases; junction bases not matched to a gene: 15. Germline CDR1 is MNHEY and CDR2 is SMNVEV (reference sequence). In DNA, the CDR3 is TGTGCCAGCAGTCCCCTCCGGACTAGCGGGGGGGGAAACCGGGAGACCCAGTACTTC. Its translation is CASSPLRTSGGGNRETQYF.

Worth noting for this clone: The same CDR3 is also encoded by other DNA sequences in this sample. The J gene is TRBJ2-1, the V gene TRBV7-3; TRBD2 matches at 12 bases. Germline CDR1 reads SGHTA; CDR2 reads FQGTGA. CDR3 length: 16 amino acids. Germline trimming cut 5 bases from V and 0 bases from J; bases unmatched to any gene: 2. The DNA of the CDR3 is TGTGCCAGCAGCCCACTAGCGGGGGGCTCCTACAATGAGCAGTTCTTC. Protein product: CASSPLAGGSYNEQFF. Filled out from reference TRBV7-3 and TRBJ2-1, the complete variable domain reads GAGVSQTPSNKVTEKGKYVELRCDPISGHTALYWYRQSLGQGPEFLIYFQGTGAADDSGLPNDRFFAVRPEGSVSTLKIQRTERGDSAVYLCASSPLAGGSYNEQFFGPGTRLTVL.

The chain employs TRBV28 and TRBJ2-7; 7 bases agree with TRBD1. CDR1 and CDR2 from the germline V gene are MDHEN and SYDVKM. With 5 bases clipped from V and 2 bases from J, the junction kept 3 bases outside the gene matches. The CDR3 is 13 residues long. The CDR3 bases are TGTGCCAGCAGTAGAGGGACAGCCTACGAGCAGTACTTC. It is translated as CASSRGTAYEQYF. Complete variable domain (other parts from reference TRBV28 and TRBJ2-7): DVKVTQSSRYLVKRTGEKVFLECVQDMDHENMFWYRQDPGLGLRLIYFSYDVKMKEKGDIPEGYSVSREKKERFSLILESASTNQTSMYLCASSRGTAYEQYFGPGTRLTVT.

The CDR3 coding sequence is TGTGCCAGCAGCGTAGAAGGGACAGGGGGCAATGAGCAGTTCTTC. Encoded protein: CASSVEGTGGNEQFF. The chain is built from TRBV9 and TRBJ2-1; 11 positions agree with TRBD1. V was clipped by 0 bases and J by 6 bases; unmatched bases: 2. The CDR3 extends over 15 amino acids. Per germline, CDR1 SGDLS and CDR2 YYNGEE.

The CDR3 DNA reads TGTGCCAGTAGTACCCTCGGGGGGGCAAATACTGAAGCTTTCTTT. Its protein is CASSTLGGANTEAFF. This rearrangement joins TRBV19 to TRBJ1-1; perhaps TRBD1 as D (6 bases). V dropped 4 bases and J dropped 5 bases, with 17 bases sitting between them. The CDR3 is 15 residues long. Germline V gene sequence: CDR1 LNHDA, CDR2 SQIVND (reference sequence). The complete variable domain, with remaining parts taken from reference TRBV19 and TRBJ1-1, reads DGGITQSPKYLFRKEGQNVTLSCEQNLNHDAMYWYRQDPGQGLRLIYYSQIVNDFQKGDIAEGYSVSREKKESFPLTVTSAQKNPTAFYLCASSTLGGANTEAFFGQGTRLTVV.